The rows below give T cell receptor beta chains drawn from one sample of a study of cytomegalovirus exposure and HLA in healthy donors. Assay used: immunoSEQ multiplex PCR; TCRdb lists only in-frame clones, some missing. The table has roughly 110,000 clones, 82% seen once. Material: PBMCs. The receptor set was obtained from a woman aged 18-29 years in good health and CMV-seronegative. Both conserved end residues are part of each CDR3. The order of the fields is D gene, clone size, V gene, J gene, CDR3 DNA, CDR3 protein. A D gene is named only where the DNA matches it firmly. Clone size is not always given. Where it is, it says once, few, many or a class for expanded clones.

D: TRBD2; size: few; V: TRBV19; J: TRBJ2-1; DNA: TGTGCCAGCCAACCGGGAGGCGATTACAATGAGCAGTTCTTC; CDR3: CASQPGGDYNEQFF
D: NA; size: NA; V: TRBV13; J: TRBJ2-7; DNA: TGTGCCAGCAGCTTAGGGACAGGTGGTGCCGAGCAGTACTTC; CDR3: CASSLGTGGAEQYF
D: NA; size: few; V: TRBV29-1; J: TRBJ1-1; DNA: TGCAGCGTTGGTATCAGCGGAGCGAACACTGAAGCTTTCTTT; CDR3: CSVGISGANTEAFF
D: NA; size: NA; V: TRBV4-2; J: TRBJ2-5; DNA: TGTGCCAGCAGCCAAGATTCCCAGCGGGCAACCCAAGAGACCCAGTACTTC; CDR3: CASSQDSQRATQETQYF
D: TRBD1; size: NA; V: TRBV28; J: TRBJ1-1; DNA: TGTGCCAGCGTGCCTTCGGGACAGGGGGCCCCGAAGTGCTTCTTT; CDR3: CASVPSGQGAPKCFF
D: TRBD2; size: NA; V: TRBV9; J: TRBJ2-3; DNA: TGTGCCAGCAGCGTAACACCGGGGGGGTACACAGATACGCAGTATTTT; CDR3: CASSVTPGGYTDTQYF
D: NA; size: few; V: TRBV7-9; J: TRBJ2-2; DNA: TGTGCCAGCAGCCCACGACAGGTGGGCACCGGGGAGCTGTTTTTT; CDR3: CASSPRQVGTGELFF
D: NA; size: NA; V: TRBV4-3; J: TRBJ2-4; DNA: TGCGCCAGCATGACCGGGACTCGGGGTATGGCCAAAAACATTCAGTACTTC; CDR3: CASMTGTRGMAKNIQYF
D: NA; size: NA; V: TRBV6-5; J: TRBJ1-1; DNA: TGTGCCAGCAGCAACCCCTGGGGCAACACTGAAGCTTTCTTT; CDR3: CASSNPWGNTEAFF
D: TRBD2; size: NA; V: TRBV5-6; J: TRBJ2-7; DNA: TGTGCCAGCAGCGTGGGACTAGCGGGAACCTACGAGCAGTACTTC; CDR3: CASSVGLAGTYEQYF
D: NA; size: NA; V: TRBV6-4; J: TRBJ1-1; DNA: TGTGCCAGCAGTGACGGGGGGGGCACTGAAGCTTTCTTT; CDR3: CASSDGGGTEAFF
D: TRBD2; size: NA; V: TRBV2; J: TRBJ2-5; DNA: TGTGCCAGCAGTCCCGGACTAGCGGGACCTCAAGAGACCCAGTACTTC; CDR3: CASSPGLAGPQETQYF
D: NA; size: NA; V: TRBV27; J: TRBJ1-2; DNA: TGTGCCAGCAGTACCCATACAGACTATGGCTACACCTTC; CDR3: CASSTHTDYGYTF
D: NA; size: few; V: TRBV6-1; J: TRBJ2-5; DNA: TGTGCCAGCAGTGAAGCTGCCCTCAGGGTCCAGTACTTC; CDR3: CASSEAALRVQYF
D: TRBD2; size: NA; V: TRBV9; J: TRBJ2-1; DNA: TGTGCCAGCAGCGGACGGGCTAGCGGGAGTCTCTACAATGAGCAGTTCTTC; CDR3: CASSGRASGSLYNEQFF
D: NA; size: NA; V: TRBV10-2; J: TRBJ1-5; DNA: TGCGCCAGCAGTGAGAGTCAGGGCGGCCAGCCCCAGCATTTT; CDR3: CASSESQGGQPQHF
D: TRBD2; size: NA; V: TRBV5-4; J: TRBJ2-3; DNA: TGTGCCAGCAGCTTGTTAAGTACTAGCGGCACAGATACGCAGTATTTT; CDR3: CASSLLSTSGTDTQYF
D: NA; size: NA; V: TRBV5-1; J: TRBJ1-5; DNA: TGCGCCAGCAGCTTGGTTGGGGGGGCAGGACAGCCCCAGCATTTT; CDR3: CASSLVGGAGQPQHF
D: NA; size: few; V: TRBV7-9; J: TRBJ2-6; DNA: TGTGCCAGCAGCTTAGCTGTATCTGGGGCCAACGTCCTGACTTTC; CDR3: CASSLAVSGANVLTF
D: NA; size: NA; V: TRBV5-8; J: TRBJ2-3; DNA: TGTGCCAGCAGCTTGGGCAGGCCCCCAGATACGCAGTATTTT; CDR3: CASSLGRPPDTQYF
D: TRBD2; size: NA; V: TRBV4-2; J: TRBJ2-1; DNA: TGTGCCAGCAGCCAAGCACATAGCGGGGGGAATGAGCAGTTCTTC; CDR3: CASSQAHSGGNEQFF
D: TRBD2; size: NA; V: TRBV4-2; J: TRBJ2-3; DNA: TGTGCCAGCAGCCGCCAGTCTAGGACTAGCGGGGACCCCACAGATACGCAGTATTTT; CDR3: CASSRQSRTSGDPTDTQYF
D: NA; size: NA; V: TRBV7-9; J: TRBJ2-7; DNA: TGTGCCAGCAGCTCAGAAAGGACAATCTACGAGCAGTACTTC; CDR3: CASSSERTIYEQYF
D: TRBD2; size: NA; V: TRBV2; J: TRBJ2-2; DNA: TGTGCCAGCCTCCTGGACTCCGGACTAGCGGGGGGAACCGGGGAGCTGTTTTTT; CDR3: CASLLDSGLAGGTGELFF
D: NA; size: NA; V: TRBV11-2; J: TRBJ1-4; DNA: TGTGCCAGCAGCTTAGACACCCAGGGTCCGAGTTCTGCAAAACTGTTTTTT; CDR3: CASSLDTQGPSSAKLFF
D: NA; size: once; V: TRBV30; J: TRBJ1-2; DNA: TGTGCCTGTAGTGCGCCCCGGACACGGACCTATGGCTACACCTTC; CDR3: CACSAPRTRTYGYTF
D: TRBD1; size: NA; V: TRBV5-4; J: TRBJ2-3; DNA: TGTGCCAGCAGCTTAAACGGACAGGGGAAGGCAGATACGCAGTATTTT; CDR3: CASSLNGQGKADTQYF
D: NA; size: NA; V: TRBV28; J: TRBJ2-7; DNA: TGTGCCAGCAGTTTATCAATGAGGGGGTTCAACGAGCAGTACTTC; CDR3: CASSLSMRGFNEQYF
D: TRBD2; size: NA; V: TRBV4-2; J: TRBJ2-7; DNA: TGTGCCAGCAGCCAATCGCCGGGACTAGGGCACGAGCAGTACTTC; CDR3: CASSQSPGLGHEQYF
D: NA; size: NA; V: TRBV13; J: TRBJ1-1; DNA: TGTGCCAGCAGCCCCAGGGGCCGTGGGAACACTGAAGCTTTCTTT; CDR3: CASSPRGRGNTEAFF
D: NA; size: NA; V: TRBV28; J: TRBJ2-7; DNA: TGTGCCAGCAGTCTCCGGACACGGGCCGTCGAGCAGTACTTC; CDR3: CASSLRTRAVEQYF
D: TRBD1; size: NA; V: TRBV11-3; J: TRBJ1-6; DNA: TGTGCCAGCAGCTTTCCGGGACAGGCCAATTCACCCCTCCACTTT; CDR3: CASSFPGQANSPLHF
D: NA; size: NA; V: TRBV9; J: TRBJ2-1; DNA: TGTGCCAGCAGCGGGACTGCCGGGAAGTTCTTC; CDR3: CASSGTAGKFF
D: TRBD1; size: NA; V: TRBV15; J: TRBJ1-1; DNA: TGTGCCGCGCGACAGGGGCCGAACACTGAAGCTTTCTTT; CDR3: CAARQGPNTEAFF
D: TRBD1; size: NA; V: TRBV9; J: TRBJ1-2; DNA: TGTGCCAGCAGCGTAGAAGGGGGCTCGGGGTATGGCTACACCTTC; CDR3: CASSVEGGSGYGYTF
D: TRBD1; size: few; V: TRBV2; J: TRBJ1-3; DNA: TGTGCCAGCAGTGGACAGGGCGGAAACACCATATATTTT; CDR3: CASSGQGGNTIYF
D: TRBD1; size: NA; V: TRBV7-2; J: TRBJ1-5; DNA: TGTGCCAGCAGCGGACAGGCAGTAAATCAGCCCCAGCATTTT; CDR3: CASSGQAVNQPQHF
D: NA; size: NA; V: TRBV11-2; J: TRBJ2-1; DNA: TGTGCCAGCAGCTCCGGTTTTTCCGGGAGCGTCTATGAGCAGTTCTTC; CDR3: CASSSGFSGSVYEQFF
D: NA; size: NA; V: TRBV7-9; J: TRBJ1-1; DNA: TGTGCCAGCAGCTCCCTGCAGGGGCCGTGGGGAAGGGACACTGAAGCTTTCTTT; CDR3: CASSSLQGPWGRDTEAFF
D: TRBD1; size: NA; V: TRBV29-1; J: TRBJ1-1; DNA: TGCAGCGTTGACGGGACAGGGAACACTGAAGCTTTCTTT; CDR3: CSVDGTGNTEAFF
D: TRBD1; size: NA; V: TRBV18; J: TRBJ1-1; DNA: TGTGCCAGCTCACAGACAAACGACGGGACAGGGGGCGGAGGCACTGAAGCTTTCTTT; CDR3: CASSQTNDGTGGGGTEAFF
D: NA; size: few; V: TRBV11-3; J: TRBJ1-1; DNA: TGTGCCAGCAGCCGGAGGAACACTGAAGCTTTCTTT; CDR3: CASSRRNTEAFF